A single T cell receptor (beta chain) is shown here with its context. Its cognate antigen is unknown. The sample comes from a study of T cell responses to AZD1222 COVID-19 vaccine. Findings and limits, study-wide: The donor group comprised mostly white British people and more females; the analysis possibly underestimated clonal diversity.

Sequencing used immunoSEQ multiplex PCR; TCRdb keeps in-frame clones, though not all of them. The data hold some 140,000 clones, with around 92% observed a single time. Trimming took 4 bases from V and 2 from J, leaving 15 bases between them. The CDR3 extends over 15 amino acids. CDR1 and CDR2 (germline): SGHRS, YFSETQ. The origin of this receptor is an adult in good health. Here the sequenced sample was peripheral blood, taken on day 0 of AZD1222 vaccination. The chain employs TRBV5-1 and TRBJ1-1; D might be TRBD1 (6 bases). CDR3 nucleotide sequence: TGCGCCAGCAGCCATCAAAAGACAGGAAACACTGAAGCTTTCTTT. Translating it yields CASSHQKTGNTEAFF. Looking up the rest from reference TRBV5-1 and TRBJ1-1 gives the full variable domain: KAGVTQTPRYLIKTRGQQVTLSCSPISGHRSVSWYQQTPGQGLQFLFEYFSETQRNKGNFPGRFSGRQFSNSRSEMNVSTLELGDSALYLCASSHQKTGNTEAFFGQGTRLTVV.